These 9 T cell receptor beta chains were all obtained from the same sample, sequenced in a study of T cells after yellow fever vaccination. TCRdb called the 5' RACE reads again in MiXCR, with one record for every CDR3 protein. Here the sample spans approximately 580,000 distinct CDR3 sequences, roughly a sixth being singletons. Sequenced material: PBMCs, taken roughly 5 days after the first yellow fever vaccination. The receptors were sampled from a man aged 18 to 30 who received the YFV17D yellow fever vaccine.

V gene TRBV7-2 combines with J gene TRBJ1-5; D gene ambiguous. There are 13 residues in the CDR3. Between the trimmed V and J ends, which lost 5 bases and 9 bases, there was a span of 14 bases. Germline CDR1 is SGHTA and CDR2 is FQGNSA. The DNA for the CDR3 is TGTGCCAGCAGCCAAATCCTACAGACGCCCCAGCATTTT. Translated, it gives CASSQILQTPQHF.

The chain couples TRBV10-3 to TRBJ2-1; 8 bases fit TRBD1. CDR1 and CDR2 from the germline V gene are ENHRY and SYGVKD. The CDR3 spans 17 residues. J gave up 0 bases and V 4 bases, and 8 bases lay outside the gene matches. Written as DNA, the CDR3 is TGTGCCATCAGTGTTAGTGGACAGGGAAGCTCCTACAATGAGCAGTTCTTC. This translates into CAISVSGQGSSYNEQFF.

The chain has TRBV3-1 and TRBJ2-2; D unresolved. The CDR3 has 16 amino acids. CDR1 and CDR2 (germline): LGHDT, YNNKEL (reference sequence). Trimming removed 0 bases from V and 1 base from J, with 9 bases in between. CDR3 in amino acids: CASSQDGLLNTGELFF. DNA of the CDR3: TGTGCCAGCAGCCAAGACGGGCTATTGAACACCGGGGAGCTGTTTTTT.

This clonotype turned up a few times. CDR3 coding DNA: TGTGCCAGCCAGCAGGCCAGGCATAGCGAGCAGTACGTC. Amino acids: CASQQARHSEQYV. This sequence joins TRBV12-3 or TRBV12-4 and TRBJ2-7; D is unclear. This CDR3 region has 13 residues. Trimming pared 8 bases from V and 6 bases from J, leaving 17 bases between.

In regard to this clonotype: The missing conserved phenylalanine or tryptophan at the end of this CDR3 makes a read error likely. Here the CDR3 DNA reads TGTGCCAGCAGCTCCTACTTGGCGGATACGCAGTATCTT. Protein: CASSSYLADTQYL. This chain links TRBV7-2 with TRBJ2-3; no reliable D call. Deletions cut 4 bases from V and 6 bases from J, with 11 bases between. The length of the CDR3 is 13 residues. Germline values: CDR1 SGHTA, CDR2 FQGNSA.

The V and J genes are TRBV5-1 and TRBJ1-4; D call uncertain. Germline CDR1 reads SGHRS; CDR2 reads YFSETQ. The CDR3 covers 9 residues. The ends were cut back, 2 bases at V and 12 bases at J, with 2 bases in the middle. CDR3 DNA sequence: TGCGCCAGCAGCTTACAACTGTTTTTT. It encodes CASSLQLFF. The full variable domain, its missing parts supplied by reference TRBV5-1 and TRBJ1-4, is KAGVTQTPRYLIKTRGQQVTLSCSPISGHRSVSWYQQTPGQGLQFLFEYFSETQRNKGNFPGRFSGRQFSNSRSEMNVSTLELGDSALYLCASSLQLFFGSGTQLSVL.

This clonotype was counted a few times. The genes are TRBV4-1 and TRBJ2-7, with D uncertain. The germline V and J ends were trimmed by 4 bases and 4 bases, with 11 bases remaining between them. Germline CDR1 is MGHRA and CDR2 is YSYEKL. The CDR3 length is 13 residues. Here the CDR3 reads CASSPEAIYEQYF. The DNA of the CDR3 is TGCGCCAGCAGCCCCGAGGCAATTTACGAGCAGTACTTC.

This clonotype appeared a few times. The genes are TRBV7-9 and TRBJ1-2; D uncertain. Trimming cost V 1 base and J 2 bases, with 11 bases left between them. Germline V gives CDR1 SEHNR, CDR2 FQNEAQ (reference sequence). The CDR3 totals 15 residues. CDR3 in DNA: TGTGCCAGCAGCTTAGATGCCCTACGGAACTATGGCTACACCTTC. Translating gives CASSLDALRNYGYTF.

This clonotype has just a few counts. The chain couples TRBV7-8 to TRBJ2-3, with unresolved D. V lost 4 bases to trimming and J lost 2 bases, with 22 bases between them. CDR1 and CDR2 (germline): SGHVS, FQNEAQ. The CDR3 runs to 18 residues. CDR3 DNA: TGTGCCAGCAGCTCTAGGTGGACCTCCTCATCTCTCACAGATACGCAGTATTTT. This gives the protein CASSSRWTSSSLTDTQYF.